The rows below give T cell receptor beta chains drawn from one sample of a study of shared clonotypes between healthy human individuals. TCRdb's table, derived via immunoSEQ multiplex PCR, lists solely in-frame clones and lacks some. The sample holds about 490,000 clones, about 79% seen once. The sample comprised PBMCs. The receptors here all came from a middle-aged woman in good health. Some clones in this sample may be carry-over from other donors' samples. Each CDR3 is given with its conserved first and last residue. A D gene is named only where the DNA matches it firmly. Where a row states a size, it is once, few, many or the class of an expanded clone; other rows omit it.

abundance,j_gene,d_gene,v_gene,CDR3nt,CDR3aa
NA,TRBJ1-5,NA,TRBV25-1,TGTGCCAGCAGGGCCGATGGCTCGGAGTGTTCATACATTCAGCCCCAGCATTTT,CASRADGSECSYIQPQHF
NA,TRBJ2-7,NA,TRBV7-2,TGTGCCAGCAGCTTCGGGGACATCTCCTACGAGCAGTACTTC,CASSFGDISYEQYF
few,TRBJ2-3,NA,TRBV7-9,TGTGCCAGCAGCTTAAGTTCGCCCGCAGATACGCAGTATTTT,CASSLSSPADTQYF
NA,TRBJ2-2,NA,TRBV10-2,TGCGCCAGCAGATCTCTACCGAACACCGGGGAGCTGTTTTTT,CASRSLPNTGELFF
NA,TRBJ2-1,NA,TRBV11-2,TGTGCCAGCAGCTTAGATCGGGACCCCTATGCTATCTCCTACAATGAGCAGTTCTTC,CASSLDRDPYAISYNEQFF
NA,TRBJ2-1,NA,TRBV13,TGTGCCAGCAGCTTAGCCACGGGACCTCTCAATGAGCAGTTCTTC,CASSLATGPLNEQFF
NA,TRBJ2-1,TRBD1,TRBV4-1,TGCGCCAGCAGCCTCCCAGGGGGTAACAATGAGCAGTTCTTC,CASSLPGGNNEQFF
NA,TRBJ2-5,TRBD2,TRBV7-9,TGTGCCAGCAGCTTGGGCCGGGCTAGCGGTGGGTACCAAGAGACCCAGTACTTC,CASSLGRASGGYQETQYF
NA,TRBJ1-1,TRBD1,TRBV6-1,TGTGCCAGCAGTGAAGCAGGACAGGGATTCACTGAAGCTTTCTTT,CASSEAGQGFTEAFF
NA,TRBJ1-2,NA,TRBV19,TGTGCCAGTAGTATTCCAGGGTATGGCTACACCTTC,CASSIPGYGYTF
many,TRBJ2-3,TRBD2,TRBV6-1,TGTGCCAGCAGCTCACTAGCGGGACGGTTGGATACGCAGTATTTT,CASSSLAGRLDTQYF
few,TRBJ1-3,NA,TRBV15,TGTGCCACCAGCAGAGATCGGATGGGTGGGTCTGGAAACACCATATATTTT,CATSRDRMGGSGNTIYF
NA,TRBJ2-7,NA,TRBV10-3,TGTGCCATCAGTGGTAGACTGGCCGCCTACGAGCAGTACTTC,CAISGRLAAYEQYF
NA,TRBJ2-7,NA,TRBV7-2,TGTGCCAGCAGCTTAGCGGCAGGCCAAAGCTCCTACGAGCAGTACTTC,CASSLAAGQSSYEQYF
NA,TRBJ2-1,NA,TRBV29-1,TGCAGCGTCGGGGAAAGGACCAATGAGCAGTTCTTC,CSVGERTNEQFF
NA,TRBJ2-2,NA,TRBV11-3,TGTGCCAGCAGCTTAGATCGAAGGGGGGGATACACCGGGGAGCTGTTTTTT,CASSLDRRGGYTGELFF
NA,TRBJ2-1,TRBD2,TRBV6-1,TGTGCCAGCAGCGGGAGGCCGTACAATGAGCAGTTCTTC,CASSGRPYNEQFF
NA,TRBJ2-3,TRBD2,TRBV9,TGTGCCAGCAGCGTATCGGGGACTAGCGGGAGGGATACGCAGTATTTT,CASSVSGTSGRDTQYF
NA,TRBJ1-1,NA,TRBV30,TGTGCCTGGACCTACGCCCAGGGGTTCGCTGAAGCTTTCTTT,CAWTYAQGFAEAFF
NA,TRBJ2-1,NA,TRBV9,TGTGCCAGCAGCGTAGGAGGTGGAGGGACCTTCTACAATGAGCAGTTCTTC,CASSVGGGGTFYNEQFF
many,TRBJ2-7,NA,TRBV7-2,TGTGCCAGCAGCTTAGCGGTGGGGGCACCCTACGAGCAGTACTTC,CASSLAVGAPYEQYF
NA,TRBJ2-7,TRBD2,TRBV7-6,TGTGCCAGCAGCTTAGGCGGGAGAATATACGAGCAGTACTTC,CASSLGGRIYEQYF